The rows below give T cell receptor beta chains drawn from one sample of a study of shared clonotypes between healthy human individuals. Clones were sequenced by immunoSEQ multiplex PCR, and TCRdb holds only the in-frame ones, with some missing. In the table there are about 710,000 clones, 72% of which are singletons. Sequencing used memory CD4+ T cells sorted from blood. The receptors shown here come from a woman aged 25 to 39 in good health. The CDR3 runs from the conserved cysteine through the conserved F or W. D genes are given only for firm matches. Only some rows state a clone size, as once, few, many or a class for expanded clones.

TRBV12-1	TRBJ2-1	.	22	.	TGTGCCAGCAGATCAACCCGGGGGGGGACTAGCGGGAGGGCAAGCTCCTACAATGAGCAGTTCTTC	CASRSTRGGTSGRASSYNEQFF
TRBV13	TRBJ2-1	.	17	.	TGTGCCAGCAGCTACCCCAGGGGGGCGGGGTTTTACAATGAGCAGTTCTTC	CASSYPRGAGFYNEQFF
TRBV7-2	TRBJ2-7	.	14	TRBD2	TGTGCCAGCAGCTTCTTCCTAGCGGCCTACGAGCAGTACTTC	CASSFFLAAYEQYF
TRBV10-3	TRBJ2-5	.	11	.	TGTGCCATCAAGTGGGGAGAGACCCAGTACTTC	CAIKWGETQYF
TRBV11-3	TRBJ2-3	.	13	.	TGTGCCAGCAGCTTAAATTCCGCGGATACGCAGTATTTT	CASSLNSADTQYF
TRBV4-1	TRBJ2-2	.	17	TRBD2	TGCGCCAGCAGCCAGGGACTAGCGGGAGGATACACCGGGGAGCTGTTTTTT	CASSQGLAGGYTGELFF
TRBV19	TRBJ1-5	.	14	.	TGTGCCAACTTTACCCCAGAACTTATATCAGCCCCAGCATTT	CANFTPELISAPAF
TRBV12-5	TRBJ1-1	many	12	.	TGTGCTAGTGGTTGGGAGGGGGGTGAAGCTTTCTTT	CASGWEGGEAFF
TRBV6-1	TRBJ1-4	few	13	.	TGTGCCAGCAGTGAACAGGGGTTCGAGAAACTGTTTTTT	CASSEQGFEKLFF
TRBV5-8	TRBJ2-5	.	16	.	TGTGCCAGCAGCTTAGGGACCTCGACTGATGGAGAGACCCAGTACTTC	CASSLGTSTDGETQYF
TRBV25-1	TRBJ1-1	many	13	.	TGTGCCAGCAGTGGACTACAGGTAACTGAAGCTTTCTTT	CASSGLQVTEAFF
TRBV5-1	TRBJ2-4	.	16	.	TGCGCCAGCAGCTTGGTTAGCTCGCTAGCCAAAAACATTCAGTACTTC	CASSLVSSLAKNIQYF
TRBV7-3	TRBJ2-7	.	13	TRBD2	TGTGCCAGCAGATTCGCTGCGGGAGACGAGCAGTACTTC	CASRFAAGDEQYF
TRBV6-6	TRBJ2-2	.	15	TRBD2	TGTGCCAGCAGGTTCTCCGGGGAGGGAGAAGGGGAGCTGTTTTTT	CASRFSGEGEGELFF
TRBV5-1	TRBJ1-2	.	14	.	TGCGCCAGCAGACAAGGAGACAAAAACAGCGGCTACACCTTC	CASRQGDKNSGYTF
TRBV19	TRBJ1-2	.	15	TRBD1	TGTGCCAGTAGTAATCCCCTGACAGGGAGTTATGGCTACACCTTC	CASSNPLTGSYGYTF
TRBV10-3	TRBJ1-2	.	13	.	TGTGCAATCAACAGGGCCTCTAACTATGGCTACACCTTC	CAINRASNYGYTF
TRBV28	TRBJ1-5	.	16	TRBD1	TGTGCCAGCAGTGCCCCTCCCCGGACAGGCTATCAGCCCCAGCATTTT	CASSAPPRTGYQPQHF
TRBV2	TRBJ2-1	.	17	TRBD1	TGTGCCAGCAAATCAGGGGGATCAGGGTTAGGGTACAATGAGCAGTTCTTC	CASKSGGSGLGYNEQFF
TRBV28	TRBJ2-7	.	13	.	TGTGTAGTCGCCACACCCACCTTCTACGAGCAGTACTTC	CVVATPTFYEQYF
TRBV11-2	TRBJ2-7	.	13	.	TGTGCCAGCAGCTTAGGCTTTGTGTCAGGACAGTACTTC	CASSLGFVSGQYF
TRBV7-9	TRBJ2-5	.	13	.	TGTGCCAGCAGCTTTAAGGCCAAAGGGACCCAGTACTTC	CASSFKAKGTQYF
TRBV7-8	TRBJ2-7	.	13	.	TGTGCCAGCAGCTTATACTCCCCATGGGAGCAGTACTTC	CASSLYSPWEQYF
TRBV10-3	TRBJ2-3	.	16	TRBD2	TGTGCCATCAGTGAGAGTATTGTCGGGGGGGGCGATACGCAGTATTTT	CAISESIVGGGDTQYF
TRBV10-3	TRBJ2-1	.	14	TRBD1	TGTGCCATCAGTGAGTCGATCGGGACAGTACAGCAGTTCTTC	CAISESIGTVQQFF
TRBV28	TRBJ1-2	.	14	.	TGTGCCAGCAGAAAGGGAGGAGACGACTATGGCTACACCTTC	CASRKGGDDYGYTF
TRBV7-9	TRBJ2-7	once	14	.	TGTGCCAGCAGCTTAGGGACTACATGGCACGAGCAGTACTTC	CASSLGTTWHEQYF
TRBV4-1	TRBJ2-5	.	14	.	TGCGCCAGCAGCCAAGCCGTTGCGGGAGAGACCCAGTACTTC	CASSQAVAGETQYF
TRBV5-1	TRBJ1-5	many	16	.	TGCGCCAGCAGCCCTGGGGGTTTTGGGGGAGATCAGCCCCAGCATTTT	CASSPGGFGGDQPQHF
TRBV9	TRBJ1-1	few	13	.	TGTGCCAGCAGCGCACAGGGTAACACTGAAGCTTTCTTT	CASSAQGNTEAFF
TRBV19	TRBJ1-2	few	11	.	TGTGCCAGTAGTTCCACCTATGGCTACACCTTC	CASSSTYGYTF
TRBV7-8	TRBJ2-2	.	14	.	TGTGCCAGCAGCTTGGACCGGGGAACCGGGGAGCTGTTTTTT	CASSLDRGTGELFF
TRBV6-5	TRBJ1-2	.	15	.	TGTGCCAGCAGTTACTCTCCGACGGTTAACTATGGCTACACCTTC	CASSYSPTVNYGYTF
TRBV6-6	TRBJ1-3	.	15	.	TGTGCCAGCTCCTTTCTTTCCAACTCTGGAAACACCATATATTTT	CASSFLSNSGNTIYF
TRBV28	TRBJ2-3	many	17	TRBD2	TGTGCCAGCAGGTCCGCCCTAGCGGGCTCTAGCACAGATACGCAGTATTTT	CASRSALAGSSTDTQYF
TRBV28	TRBJ2-4	.	15	TRBD1	TGTGCCAGCAGTTTAAGCGACAGGGGAAAAAACATTCAGTACTTC	CASSLSDRGKNIQYF
TRBV5-8	TRBJ2-4	.	13	.	TGTGCCAGCAGCTTCTGGGCCCTGGACATTCAGTACTTC	CASSFWALDIQYF
TRBV11-2	TRBJ2-3	.	16	.	TGTGCCAGCAGCTTAGGGGGACAACCTCTGACAGATACGCAGTATTTT	CASSLGGQPLTDTQYF
TRBV5-6	TRBJ2-1	once	16	.	TGTGCCAGCAGCTTGGAGGGCTTAGGCTCCTACAATGAGCAGTTCTTC	CASSLEGLGSYNEQFF
TRBV19	TRBJ1-2	.	14	.	TGTGCCAGTAGTATAAGGCGGGAGAACTATGGCTACACCTTC	CASSIRRENYGYTF
TRBV19	TRBJ1-5	.	15	.	TGTGCCAGTAGTATAGGACAGGCCCCCAATCAGCCCCAGCATTTT	CASSIGQAPNQPQHF
TRBV5-6	TRBJ1-2	few	17	.	TGTGCCAGCAGCTTGATGGCAACAGGGAGGGACCCTAGGGGCTACACCTTC	CASSLMATGRDPRGYTF
TRBV4-1	TRBJ2-1	once	15	.	TGCGCCAGCAGCACAGGCCGTGCAGGGGCTAGAGAGCAGTTCTTC	CASSTGRAGAREQFF
TRBV7-2	TRBJ2-7	.	16	TRBD2	TGTGCCAGCTCCAATAGGGGGACTAGCGGTCTCTACGAGCAGTACTTC	CASSNRGTSGLYEQYF
TRBV28	TRBJ1-5	.	15	.	TGTGCCAGCAGTTTGGGTGGGGCGAGGAATCAGCCCCAGCATTTT	CASSLGGARNQPQHF
TRBV6-6	TRBJ1-5	once	13	.	TGTGCCAGCAGTAGGACATCTAATCAGCCCCAGCATTTT	CASSRTSNQPQHF
TRBV28	TRBJ2-1	few	13	.	TGTGCCAGCAGTTTAGCCCTGGTCAATGAGCAGTTCTTC	CASSLALVNEQFF
TRBV7-2	TRBJ2-7	.	12	.	TGTGCCAGCAGCTTAGACAGGAACGAGCAGTACTTC	CASSLDRNEQYF
TRBV7-6	TRBJ2-3	few	16	TRBD2	TGTGCCAGCAGCTATACTAGCGGGAGCACCCCAGATACGCAGTATTTT	CASSYTSGSTPDTQYF
TRBV27	TRBJ2-1	.	14	.	TGTGCCAGCAGTTCCGGAGGATCCTACAATGAGCAGTTCTTC	CASSSGGSYNEQFF
TRBV2	TRBJ2-6	.	17	.	TGTGCCAGGGGGCCGGTGGGCCTAAGCTCTGGGGCCAACGTCCTGACTTTC	CARGPVGLSSGANVLTF
TRBV19	TRBJ2-7	.	13	TRBD1	TGTGCCAGTAGTATAGCAGGGGGCTACGAGCAGTACTTC	CASSIAGGYEQYF
TRBV5-1	TRBJ1-1	.	16	.	TGCGCCAGCAGCTTGGCCCACGGGGGGCAGGGAACTGAAGCTTTCTTT	CASSLAHGGQGTEAFF
TRBV27	TRBJ2-7	.	14	.	TGTGCCAGCAGTTTAGTCGGCTCGGCCTACGAGCAGTACTTC	CASSLVGSAYEQYF
TRBV10-3	TRBJ2-5	.	16	TRBD2	TGTGCCATCAGTGAGTCGTCTACTAGCGGACAAGAGACCCAGTACTTC	CAISESSTSGQETQYF
TRBV6-5	TRBJ1-2	.	14	TRBD1	TGTGCCAGCACCACAACTCAGGGGGCCTATGGCTACACCTTC	CASTTTQGAYGYTF
TRBV10-1	TRBJ2-7	.	15	.	TGCGCCAGCAGTGAGTTGGGGTCCCCGTACTACGAGCAGTACTTC	CASSELGSPYYEQYF
TRBV2	TRBJ1-5	many	15	.	TGTGCCAGCAGTGAGATTACCCGGCGGGGACAGCCCCAGCATTTT	CASSEITRRGQPQHF
TRBV5-1	TRBJ2-7	.	13	TRBD1	TGCGCCAGCAGCCTGGGACAGGGTCGCGATATCTACTTC	CASSLGQGRDIYF